This T cell receptor (beta chain) came from a study of blood T cell repertoires in COVID-19. Study summary: COVID-19 samples, acute and convalescent, were from the United States, Italy and Spain. From T cells, B-cell-depleted T cells, or PBMCs came the material, which was cDNA or gDNA.

Per the authors' pipeline: Reference gene primer amplification in the assay estimated nucleated cell counts. The protocol was immunoSEQ multiplex PCR, while the TCRdb copy is restricted to in-frame clones and leaves out a portion. V and J calls and clone size follow that table, whereas D and trimming were derived from the DNA. There are some 47,000 clones in the sample; around four fifths occur only once, and roughly two fifths lies in the top ten. Only a few counts were recorded for this clone. Germline V CDR1 and CDR2: LGHDT, YNNKEL (reference sequence). J gave up 5 bases and V 5 bases, and 13 bases lay outside the gene matches. The CDR3 is 17 residues long.

Material: peripheral blood. This chain links TRBV3-1 (or the pseudogene TRBV3-2) with TRBJ2-1; 9 bases agree with TRBD1. This sequence originates from a human donor in a cohort sampled during active COVID-19. The CDR3 DNA reads TGTGCCAGCAGCGGGGACAGGGAGCTAGCGGAGCACAATGAGCAGTTCTTC. This translates into CASSGDRELAEHNEQFF.